One and the same sample provided the 23 T cell receptor beta chains below, sequenced in a study of blood T cell repertoires in COVID-19. Assay: immunoSEQ multiplex PCR; the TCRdb copy retains only in-frame clones and omits some. Among hundreds of thousands of clones listed, 80% to 90% were seen once. The sample comprised PBMCs or T cells enriched from blood (not recorded which). The receptors shown here come from a man aged 25 to 45 who had recovered from COVID-19.

V usage is TRBV5-6 and J usage is TRBJ1-5; D unresolved. Germline CDR1 and CDR2: SGHDT and YYEEEE. V gave up 2 bases and J gave up 0 bases, with 9 bases separating them. CDR3 length: 15 amino acids. CDR3 nucleotides: TGTGCCAGCAGCTTTTACACGGGTAGCAATCAGCCCCAGCATTTT. Its translation is CASSFYTGSNQPQHF.

This clone was recorded once. This chain joins TRBV28 and TRBJ1-2; no reliable D call. The V end lost 6 bases, the J end lost 5 bases, and 13 bases lay between the germline ends. There are 13 residues in the CDR3. From germline, CDR1 is MDHEN and CDR2 SYDVKM. Here the CDR3 DNA reads TGTGCCAGCAGACTTACTACTTTATATGGCTACACCTTC. Its translation is CASRLTTLYGYTF.

This chain connects TRBV11-2 to TRBJ2-5, with D possibly matching TRBD2 (5 bases). Germline V CDR1 and CDR2: SGHAT, FQNNGV. The CDR3 runs to 14 residues. With 5 bases removed from V and 5 bases from J, the gap between germline ends came to 15 bases. CDR3 residues: CASSRTVVMETQYF. Written as DNA, the CDR3 is TGTGCCAGCAGCCGGACTGTAGTGATGGAGACCCAGTACTTC.

Only a few counts were recorded for this clone. The gene calls are TRBV18 and TRBJ2-7, with D maybe TRBD2 (5 bases). The germline V gene has CDR1 KGHSH and CDR2 LQKENI. Deletions cut 1 base from V and 6 bases from J, with 10 bases between. The length of the CDR3 is 13 residues. CDR3 bases: TGTGCCAGCTCACCACGAGAGGGTGGCGAGCAGTACTTC. It specifies CASSPREGGEQYF. Combining the CDR3 with reference TRBV18 and TRBJ2-7 gives the whole variable domain NAGVMQNPRHLVRRRGQEARLRCSPMKGHSHVYWYRQLPEEGLKFMVYLQKENIIDESGMPKERFSAEFPKEGPSILRIQQVVRGDSAAYFCASSPREGGEQYFGPGTRLTVT.

V gene TRBV28 combines with J gene TRBJ2-5; no definite D call. The CDR3 contains 11 residues. In germline, CDR1 is MDHEN, CDR2 SYDVKM. Trimming left V 6 bases short and J 3 bases short, with 5 bases between. This chain's CDR3 is CASSSEETQYF. The CDR3 DNA reads TGTGCCAGCAGCAGCGAAGAGACCCAGTACTTC.

V gene TRBV28 combines with J gene TRBJ2-7; tentatively, D is TRBD2 (6 bases). The germline V and J ends were trimmed by 8 bases and 3 bases, with 20 bases remaining between them. The germline gives CDR1 MDHEN, CDR2 SYDVKM. This CDR3 is built from 15 residues. The CDR3 reads CASSGEEGRSYEQYF. CDR3 nucleotide sequence: TGTGCCAGCTCTGGGGAGGAGGGGCGGAGCTACGAGCAGTACTTC. Using reference TRBV28 and TRBJ2-7 for the parts outside the CDR3, the full variable domain is DVKVTQSSRYLVKRTGEKVFLECVQDMDHENMFWYRQDPGLGLRLIYFSYDVKMKEKGDIPEGYSVSREKKERFSLILESASTNQTSMYLCASSGEEGRSYEQYFGPGTRLTVT.

The CDR3 bases are TGTGCCAGCAGCCAAGTTCGACAGGGGGCCCGAGTTGAGTCTGAGACCCAGTACTTC. This codes for CASSQVRQGARVESETQYF. The J gene is TRBJ2-5, the V gene TRBV3-1 (or the pseudogene TRBV3-2); 10 bases match TRBD1. Germline assignment: CDR1 LGHDT and CDR2 YNNKEL (reference sequence). Trimming removed 1 base from V and 5 bases from J; junction bases left unmatched: 16. The CDR3 totals 19 residues.

The rearrangement joins TRBV11-2 to TRBJ2-1; TRBD2 matches at 10 bases. Per the germline V gene, CDR1 is SGHAT and CDR2 is FQNNGV. V gave up 1 base and J gave up 9 bases; unmatched junction bases: 3. This CDR3 has 14 residues. The CDR3 loop is CASSLVPSGGEQFF. The CDR3 bases are TGTGCCAGCAGCTTAGTCCCTAGCGGGGGTGAGCAGTTCTTC. Supplemented by reference TRBV11-2 and TRBJ2-1, the full variable domain reads EAGVAQSPRYKIIEKRQSVAFWCNPISGHATLYWYQQILGQGPKLLIQFQNNGVVDDSQLPKDRFSAERLKGVDSTLKIQPAKLEDSAVYLCASSLVPSGGEQFFGPGTRLTVL.

The chain has TRBV6-5 and TRBJ2-7; 9 positions agree with TRBD1. There are 14 residues in the CDR3. Germline V lookup: CDR1 MNHEY, CDR2 SVGAGI. Trimming took 4 bases from V and 2 from J; bases not matched to a gene: 3. The CDR3 DNA follows: TGTGCCAGCAGTTTGGACAGGGGAACCTACGAGCAGTACTTC. This sequence encodes CASSLDRGTYEQYF.

The CDR3 DNA reads TGTGCCAGCAGTTCGGAGACCCAGTACTTC. Protein: CASSSETQYF. V and J are TRBV28 and TRBJ2-5; D uncertain. There are 10 residues in the CDR3. V lost 4 bases and J lost 5, with 2 bases in between. Germline CDR1 MDHEN, CDR2 SYDVKM.

The CDR3 bases are TGTGCCAGCAGCCCCCGACTAGCGGAGGCCAAGGGAGAGACCCAGTACTTC. Translating gives CASSPRLAEAKGETQYF. V usage is TRBV12-1 and J usage is TRBJ2-5; TRBD2 is the table's D call and was not checked against the DNA. TRBV12-1 is listed as a pseudogene. CDR3 length: 17 amino acids.

The chain is built from TRBV30 and TRBJ2-5; weak D call: TRBD2 (5 bases). Per the germline V gene, CDR1 is GTSNPN and CDR2 is SVGIG (reference sequence). Trimming cost V 1 base and J 5 bases, with 8 bases left between them. The CDR3 sequence is 12 residues long. CDR3 sequence reads: CAWSGGEETQYF. As DNA, the CDR3 is TGTGCCTGGAGTGGGGGAGAGGAGACCCAGTACTTC.

The rearrangement joins TRBV6-1 to TRBJ1-2; tentatively, D is TRBD1 (6 bases). V lost 1 base to trimming and J lost 6 bases, with 15 bases between them. The CDR3 runs 15 residues. Germline CDR1 and CDR2: MNHNS and SASEGT. CDR3 in amino acids: CASSEVGTGGHGYTF. The CDR3 DNA reads as TGTGCCAGCAGTGAAGTAGGAACGGGGGGCCATGGCTACACCTTC.

The chain uses TRBV6-5 and TRBJ1-6; 7 positions agree with TRBD1. The junction had 4 bases not matched to a gene; V was cut back by 6 bases and J by 5 bases. This CDR3 has 14 amino acids. Germline loops: CDR1 MNHEY, CDR2 SVGAGI. Here the CDR3 reads CASSRQGNNSPLHF. CDR3 sequence (DNA): TGTGCCAGCAGCCGACAGGGAAATAATTCACCCCTCCACTTT.

The genes are TRBV19 and TRBJ1-2; no definite D call. In germline, CDR1 is LNHDA, CDR2 SQIVND (reference sequence). V lost 6 bases to trimming and J lost 2 bases, with 7 bases between them. This CDR3 is 12 amino acids long. CDR3 in amino acids: CASRNQNYGYTF. The CDR3 DNA sequence: TGTGCCAGTAGGAACCAGAACTATGGCTACACCTTC.

The chain combines TRBV21-1 with TRBJ1-4; the tabulated D call, TRBD1, remains unverified against the DNA. TRBV21-1 is described as a pseudogene. The CDR3 is 15 residues long. The CDR3: CASSKEQVGREKLFF. The CDR3, as DNA: TGTGCCAGCAGCAAAGAACAGGTCGGTAGGGAAAAACTGTTTTTT.

The chain links TRBV3-1 (or the pseudogene TRBV3-2) to TRBJ2-5; no clear D. CDR1 and CDR2 (germline): LGHDT, YNNKEL (reference sequence). The CDR3 is 12 residues long. V dropped 4 bases and J dropped 3 bases, with 6 bases sitting between them. The CDR3 nucleotides read TGTGCCAGCAGCCCCCCTGAAGAGACCCAGTACTTC. Amino acid sequence: CASSPPEETQYF.

This clone was detected only a few times. The V and J genes are TRBV6-1 and TRBJ1-5; TRBD1 is a possible D gene (5 bases). The germline V and J ends were trimmed by 1 base and 6 bases, with 10 bases remaining between them. Germline CDR1 and CDR2: MNHNS and SASEGT. The CDR3 has 14 residues. CDR3 amino acids: CASSEGEGAQPQHF. The CDR3 coding sequence is TGTGCCAGCAGTGAAGGGGAAGGGGCTCAGCCCCAGCATTTT.

The rearrangement links TRBV19 to TRBJ1-5, with D possibly being TRBD1 (5 bases). Germline lookup yields CDR1 LNHDA and CDR2 SQIVND (reference sequence). The CDR3 loop spans 13 amino acids. Trimming cost V 6 bases and J 6 bases, with 12 bases left between them. The CDR3 sequence: CASREGSGQPQHF. CDR3 in DNA: TGTGCCAGTAGGGAGGGGAGTGGTCAGCCCCAGCATTTT.

The CDR3 DNA sequence: TGTGCCAGCAGGGACAGGGGCCGGGAGACCCAGTACTTC. Translation gives CASRDRGRETQYF. This chain uses TRBV28 with TRBJ2-5; 9 bases are shared with TRBD1. The trim removed 6 bases at V and 5 bases at J, leaving 4 bases unmatched. The germline V gene has CDR1 MDHEN and CDR2 SYDVKM. CDR3 size: 13 residues.

This chain joins TRBV11-3 and TRBJ1-4; no definite D call. Trimming shortened V by 8 bases and J by 6 bases, and 25 bases separated the two germline ends. The CDR3 has 17 amino acids. CDR1 and CDR2 (germline): SGHNT, YENEEA. The CDR3 DNA sequence: TGTGCCAGCCGCCCCTTTTCTCTGGCAGTGGTTGATGAAAAACTGTTTTTT. This encodes CASRPFSLAVVDEKLFF.

The J gene is TRBJ2-1, the V gene TRBV12-3 or TRBV12-4, with unresolved D. CDR3 size: 11 residues. The V gene lost 7 bases and the J gene lost 6 bases, with 7 bases spanning the gap. CDR3 residues: CASTLGNEQFF. For the CDR3, the DNA is TGTGCCAGCACCCTCGGCAATGAGCAGTTCTTC.

The chain joins TRBV11-3 to TRBJ1-1; 7 nucleotides align to TRBD1. Trimming cost V 5 bases and J 0 bases; bases outside gene matches: 9. Germline V gene sequence: CDR1 SGHNT, CDR2 YENEEA. There are 16 residues in the CDR3. The CDR3 DNA reads as TGTGCCAGCAGCGACGGGACAGCTGCGATGAACACTGAAGCTTTCTTT. This translates into CASSDGTAAMNTEAFF.